The clone carrying this T cell receptor beta chain was seen many times. These data originate in a study of kidney transplant recipient with SARS-CoV-2 infection. Germline CDR1 reads SGHTS; CDR2 reads YDEGEE. Deletions cut 6 bases from V and 4 bases from J, with 22 bases between. This CDR3 region has 16 residues. TCRdb reprocessed the reads via MiXCR and lists one record per CDR3 protein. The profile shows approximately 240,000 distinct CDR3 sequences, around 30% of them singletons. The rearrangement links TRBV5-8 to TRBJ1-2; no reliable D call. The material sequenced was a blood sample, taken at baseline and between days 110 and 120 from a kidney transplant recipient. The clonotype was recovered from a male patient between 25 and 39 years old who had COVID-19 and was a kidney transplant recipient. The T cells may partly be graft donor cells. The CDR3 loop is CASKGSHPRKTYGYTF. In DNA form, the CDR3 reads TGTGCCAGCAAAGGATCTCATCCACGAAAGACCTATGGCTACACCTTC.